This T cell receptor beta chain was captured by sequencing in a study of T cells in localized non-small cell lung cancer. The study, taken as a whole, reports: Adjacent lung exhibited a median of about 57 among the 100 most abundant tumor clones.

With regard to this clone: What it recognizes is unknown.

This CDR3 is 15 amino acids long. Trimming removed 0 bases from V and 8 bases from J; junction bases left unmatched: 4. The germline V gene encodes CDR1 SGHRS and CDR2 YFSETQ. Data came from immunoSEQ multiplex PCR; TCRdb stores just in-frame clones and leaves some out. The repertoire consists of just under 35,000 clones, with less than 95% occurring once and the leading ten covering roughly 12%. This sequence was found in a female donor at least 60 years old with stage II lung adenocarcinoma. The source material was peripheral blood mononuclear cells, sampled before any cancer treatment. This chain connects TRBV5-1 to TRBJ2-1, with 11 bases that match TRBD2. In DNA, the CDR3 is TGCGCCAGCAGCTTGGTAGCGGGGGGGCCGGATGAGCAGTTCTTC. This gives the protein CASSLVAGGPDEQFF.